This TCR beta chain was profiled in a study of cytomegalovirus exposure and HLA in healthy donors. Vbeta (60) and Jbeta (13) primers were used in the PCR. The protocol was immunoSEQ multiplex PCR, while the TCRdb copy is restricted to in-frame clones and leaves out a portion. Of 90,000 to 120,000 clones in the sample, around four fifths are singletons; the top ten hold roughly 8%. V was pared by 7 bases and J by 1 base, with 4 bases between. The CDR3 loop spans 12 amino acids. The germline V gene has CDR1 SEHNR and CDR2 FQNEAQ (reference sequence). Study-level results: An observed cluster of highly shared sequence variants was recorded as a likely sequencing artifact.

In this sample, this clone turned up once. The antigen is unknown. The sequenced sample was PBMCs. The clonotype was recovered from a young man in good health and CMV-seronegative. V usage is TRBV7-9 and J usage is TRBJ2-2; D uncertain. CDR3 coding DNA: TGTGCCAGCAACGGGAACACCGGGGAGCTGTTTTTT. This codes for CASNGNTGELFF.